A selection of T cell receptor beta chains follows, all from one sample in a study of beta chain features in type 1 diabetes. Clones were sequenced by immunoSEQ multiplex PCR, and TCRdb holds only the in-frame ones, with some missing. This table has about 470,000 clones, approximately 28% appearing once. Sequenced input: naive CD4+ T cells from blood. All receptors derive from a man between 18 and 35 years old in good health. The CDR3 runs from the conserved cysteine through the conserved F or W. Each record gives: clone size, D gene, V gene, J gene, CDR3 protein, CDR3 DNA. A D gene is named only where the DNA matches it firmly. Size values are once, few and many counts, or a class for expanded clones, and some rows have none.

-	-	TRBV4-2	TRBJ2-4	CASSQDERTNIQYF	TGTGCCAGCAGCCAAGATGAGAGAACAAACATTCAGTACTTC
once	TRBD2	TRBV18	TRBJ2-7	CASSPGTSGRYEQYF	TGTGCCAGCTCCCCCGGGACTAGCGGGAGGTACGAGCAGTACTTC
few	-	TRBV27	TRBJ2-1	CASSLQPPGRDEQFF	TGTGCCAGCAGTTTACAACCGCCTGGTAGGGATGAGCAGTTCTTC
-	TRBD1	TRBV30	TRBJ2-2	CAWRTRDRYIGELFF	TGTGCCTGGAGGACCCGGGACAGGTACATCGGGGAGCTGTTTTTT
-	-	TRBV6-5	TRBJ2-5	CASSQGGLTETQYF	TGTGCCAGCAGCCAGGGGGGACTTACGGAGACCCAGTACTTC
-	-	TRBV28	TRBJ2-7	CASSFRGQSSYEQYF	TGTGCCAGCAGTTTTCGGGGGCAGAGCTCCTACGAGCAGTACTTC
few	-	TRBV2	TRBJ2-7	CASSVAASSYEQYF	TGTGCCAGCAGTGTAGCAGCAAGCTCCTACGAGCAGTACTTC
-	TRBD2	TRBV25-1	TRBJ2-2	CASSEWGGGPRANGELFF	TGTGCCAGCAGTGAATGGGGGGGAGGGCCAAGAGCTAACGGGGAGCTGTTTTTT
-	-	TRBV30	TRBJ1-1	CAWNQGVVATEAFF	TGTGCCTGGAACCAGGGAGTTGTGGCCACTGAAGCTTTCTTT
once	-	TRBV6-6	TRBJ2-3	CASSQGVLFKDTQYF	TGTGCCAGCAGCCAAGGGGTCTTGTTCAAAGATACGCAGTATTTT
few	-	TRBV7-2	TRBJ2-7	CASSAFYEQYF	TGTGCCAGCAGCGCGTTCTACGAGCAGTACTTC
few	TRBD2	TRBV7-7	TRBJ2-3	CASSVAGAPDTQYF	TGTGCCAGCAGCGTAGCGGGGGCCCCAGATACGCAGTATTTT
-	-	TRBV2	TRBJ2-1	CASTNGPSSYNEQFF	TGTGCCAGCACAAACGGTCCGAGCTCCTACAATGAGCAGTTCTTC
few	-	TRBV30	TRBJ1-1	CAWSVRASNTEAFF	TGTGCCTGGAGTGTACGTGCCTCGAACACTGAAGCTTTCTTT
few	-	TRBV5-1	TRBJ2-1	CASSLEAYNEQFF	TGCGCCAGCAGCTTGGAAGCGTACAATGAGCAGTTCTTC
few	TRBD1	TRBV30	TRBJ1-5	CAVQETGDSNQPQHF	TGTGCCGTCCAGGAGACAGGGGACAGCAATCAGCCCCAGCATTTT
few	-	TRBV30	TRBJ2-7	CAWSVRRTDYEQYF	TGTGCCTGGAGTGTACGCCGGACAGATTACGAGCAGTACTTC
-	-	TRBV19	TRBJ1-5	CASSILQNQPQHF	TGTGCCAGTAGTATTTTACAGAATCAGCCCCAGCATTTT
-	-	TRBV2	TRBJ2-3	CASRSGRSTDTQYF	TGTGCCAGCAGGTCGGGACGTAGCACAGATACGCAGTATTTT
-	-	TRBV10-3	TRBJ1-2	CAISEPEYGYTF	TGTGCCATCAGTGAGCCGGAGTATGGCTACACCTTC
few	TRBD2	TRBV12-5	TRBJ2-7	CASGLVTGREGEQYF	TGTGCTAGTGGTTTGGTAACCGGGAGGGAAGGCGAGCAGTACTTC
few	TRBD2	TRBV7-2	TRBJ2-5	CASSLVQPWREGGETQYF	TGTGCCAGCAGCTTAGTCCAACCCTGGCGGGAGGGCGGGGAGACCCAGTACTTC
few	-	TRBV25-1	TRBJ1-1	CASRDRSGHGTEAFF	TGTGCCAGCAGGGACCGCTCGGGGCACGGCACTGAAGCTTTCTTT
-	-	TRBV30	TRBJ1-1	CAWSVGRDTEAFF	TGTGCCTGGAGTGTAGGGAGGGACACTGAAGCTTTCTTT
few	-	TRBV28	TRBJ2-7	CASRSGVISYEQYF	TGTGCCAGCAGGTCCGGGGTGATTTCCTACGAGCAGTACTTC
once	TRBD2	TRBV2	TRBJ2-5	CASAGTSGQGTQYF	TGTGCCAGTGCGGGGACTAGCGGCCAGGGGACCCAGTACTTC
-	-	TRBV23-1	TRBJ2-4	CASSQRGFNIQYF	TGCGCCAGCAGCCAAAGGGGGTTTAACATTCAGTACTTC
-	TRBD1	TRBV30	TRBJ2-2	CAWRGDRVNGELFF	TGTGCCTGGAGGGGGGACAGGGTCAACGGGGAGCTGTTTTTT
few	TRBD2	TRBV30	TRBJ2-2	CAWSLAGYTGELFF	TGTGCCTGGAGCCTAGCGGGATACACCGGGGAGCTGTTTTTT
few	-	TRBV7-3	TRBJ1-1	CASSLVRYTEAFF	TGTGCCAGCAGCTTAGTCCGTTACACTGAAGCTTTCTTT
-	-	TRBV29-1	TRBJ2-1	CSAGTYEQFF	TGCAGCGCCGGGACTTATGAGCAGTTCTTC